This TCR beta chain derives from a study of CD8 T cells in ankylosing spondylitis. Study-level results: Peripheral blood held disease-linked clones only at relatively low frequency, and these were CD8+. Earlier reports found some motif variants in synovial fluid and blood in reactive arthritis. Reports say disease-linked clones showed up significantly more in matched ankylosing spondylitis synovial fluid.

The CDR3 has 15 amino acids. The germline gives CDR1 SGHKS, CDR2 YYEKEE (reference sequence). Trimming cost V 3 bases and J 3 bases, with 15 bases left between them. Generation of TCR beta libraries employed quantitative 5'-RACE incorporating molecular barcodes. TCRdb reanalysed the 5' RACE reads using MiXCR and keeps one entry per CDR3 protein. The table includes 300,000 to 350,000 distinct CDR3 sequences, roughly 20% detected once. Turning to this clonotype: Its antigen is unidentified.

The receptor's source is a female donor with ankylosing spondylitis or in good health (not recorded which). The sequenced material came from blood, either unsorted or a sorted T cell fraction (not recorded which). This rearrangement joins TRBV5-5 to TRBJ1-1; D might be TRBD1 (5 bases). DNA for the CDR3: TGTGCCAGCAGCTCCGGACGTGGGGGACACACTGAAGCTTTCTTT. Its translation is CASSSGRGGHTEAFF. The variable domain in full, with the rest retrieved from reference TRBV5-5 and TRBJ1-1, is DAGVTQSPTHLIKTRGQQVTLRCSPISGHKSVSWYQQVLGQGPQFIFQYYEKEERGRGNFPDRFSARQFPNYSSELNVNALLLGDSALYLCASSSGRGGHTEAFFGQGTRLTVV.